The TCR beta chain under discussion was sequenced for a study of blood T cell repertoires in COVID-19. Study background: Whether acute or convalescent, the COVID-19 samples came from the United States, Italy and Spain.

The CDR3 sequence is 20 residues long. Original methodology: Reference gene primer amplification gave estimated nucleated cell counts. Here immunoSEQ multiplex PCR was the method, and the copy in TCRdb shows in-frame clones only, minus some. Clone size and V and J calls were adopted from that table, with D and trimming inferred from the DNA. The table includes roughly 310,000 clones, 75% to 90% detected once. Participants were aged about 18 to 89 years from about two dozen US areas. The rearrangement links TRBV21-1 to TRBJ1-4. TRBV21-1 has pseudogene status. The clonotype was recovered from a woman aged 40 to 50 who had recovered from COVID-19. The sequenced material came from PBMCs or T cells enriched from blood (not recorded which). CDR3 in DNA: TGTGCCAGCAGCAAAAATAGTGGCCGCGGGGGGCGAATGGGTAATGAAAAACTGTTTTTT. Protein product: CASSKNSGRGGRMGNEKLFF.